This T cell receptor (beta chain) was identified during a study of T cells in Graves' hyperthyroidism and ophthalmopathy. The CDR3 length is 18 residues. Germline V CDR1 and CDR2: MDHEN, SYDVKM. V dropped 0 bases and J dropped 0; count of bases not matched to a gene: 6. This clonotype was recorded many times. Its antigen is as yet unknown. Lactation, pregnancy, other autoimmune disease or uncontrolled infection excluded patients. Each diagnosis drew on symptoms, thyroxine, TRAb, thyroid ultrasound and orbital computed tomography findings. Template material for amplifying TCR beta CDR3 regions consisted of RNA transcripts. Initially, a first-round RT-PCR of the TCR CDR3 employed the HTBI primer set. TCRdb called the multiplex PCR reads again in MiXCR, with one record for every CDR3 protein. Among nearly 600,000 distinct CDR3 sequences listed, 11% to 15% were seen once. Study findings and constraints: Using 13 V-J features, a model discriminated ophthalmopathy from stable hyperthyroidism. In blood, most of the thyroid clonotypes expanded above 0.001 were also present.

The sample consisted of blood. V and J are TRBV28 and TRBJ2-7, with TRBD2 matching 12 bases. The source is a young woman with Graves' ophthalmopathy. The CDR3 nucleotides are TGTGCCAGCAGTTTATGGCCCACGACTAGCGGGGGCTCCTACGAGCAGTACTTC. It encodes CASSLWPTTSGGSYEQYF.